One and the same sample provided the 19 T cell receptor beta chains below, sequenced in a study of metastatic and nonmetastatic thyroid tumors (dated by TCRdb to the early 2020s). No patient had received any treatment before thyroid surgery. Libraries came from PCR. Reads for this sample came from an Illumina HiSeq 4000. TCRdb reran the public reads through fastp at Q25 and MiXCR, keeping productive beta chains. Within this sample are around 37,000 clones, with about 24% of them counted one time only. Clones ranked in the top ten supply about 14% of the sample. The material sequenced was tumor tissue. These receptors were collected from a female donor with papillary thyroid cancer or a benign thyroid nodule (not recorded which). Some clones in this sample may be carry-over from other donors' samples.

This clone was found many times. The CDR3 bases are TGTGCCTGGAGCAGGGCTGGAAACACCATATATTTT. Its protein is CAWSRAGNTIYF. V and J are TRBV30 and TRBJ1-3; a possible D gene is TRBD1 (5 bases). This CDR3 contains 12 residues. The germline V gene has CDR1 GTSNPN and CDR2 SVGIG (reference sequence). Trimming took 3 bases from V and 2 from J, leaving 5 bases between them.

This clone was seen once. The chain has TRBV5-1 and TRBJ2-1; possibly TRBD1 for D (6 bases). From germline, CDR1 is SGHRS and CDR2 YFSETQ. The CDR3 extends over 13 amino acids. Trimming shortened V by 5 bases and J by 5 bases, and 11 bases separated the two germline ends. In nucleotides, the CDR3 is TGCGCCAGCAGTACTGACAGGCACAATGAGCAGTTCTTC. It codes for CASSTDRHNEQFF.

Ten or more counts support this clone. A single base separates this from a much larger clone, so it may be a read error. Other DNA sequences in the same sample also yield this CDR3. This chain joins TRBV20-1 and TRBJ1-1; possible D gene TRBD1, 5 bases. CDR1 is DFQATT, CDR2 SNEGSKA, per germline (reference sequence). This CDR3 is built from 13 residues. The CDR3 nucleotides are TGCAGCGCTAGAGATGGAAGGGGCGCTGAAGCTTTCTTT. Amino acids: CSARDGRGAEAFF.

The V gene is TRBV6-2 or TRBV6-3, the J gene TRBJ2-7; D might be TRBD1 (5 bases). Trimming took 7 bases from V and 2 from J, leaving 12 bases between them. This CDR3 is 13 amino acids long. Per the germline V gene, CDR1 is MNHEY and CDR2 is SVGEGT. CDR3 bases: TGTGCCAGCATTGGGGCAGCGACCTACGAGCAGTACTTC. Encoded protein: CASIGAATYEQYF.

There are a few counts of this clone. A read error is possible here, since a much larger clone lies one base away. The J gene is TRBJ1-2, the V gene TRBV29-1, with D tentatively TRBD1 (5 bases). This CDR3 is built from 14 residues. CDR1 is SQVTM, CDR2 ANQGSEA, per germline. The CDR3 protein is CSVGAGSKDYCYTF. The CDR3 DNA reads as TGCAGCGTTGGAGCAGGGTCGAAGGACTATTGCTACACCTTC.

This chain uses TRBV3-1 with TRBJ2-1, with TRBD2 matching 11 bases. The germline CDR1 and CDR2 sequences are LGHDT and YNNKEL (reference sequence). The V gene end was trimmed by 1 base and the J gene end by 8 bases; junction bases not matched to a gene: 10. This CDR3 has 17 residues. For the CDR3, the DNA is TGTGCCAGCAGCCAAGTGGTGTATAGCGGGGGGGGCGATGAGCAGTTCTTC. Its protein product is CASSQVVYSGGGDEQFF.

The genes are TRBV20-1 and TRBJ1-5, with a tentative D call TRBD1 (6 bases). Germline V gene sequence: CDR1 DFQATT, CDR2 SNEGSKA (reference sequence). There are 13 residues in the CDR3. The ends were cut back, 6 bases at V and 7 bases at J, with 16 bases in the middle. The CDR3 sequence: CSAVSRGGQPQHF. DNA for the CDR3: TGCAGTGCGGTATCAAGGGGGGGCCAGCCCCAGCATTTT.

V usage is TRBV30 and J usage is TRBJ1-2; 9 bases are shared with TRBD1. The J segment lost 5 bases and the V segment lost 2 bases, leaving 6 bases of the junction unmatched. CDR1 and CDR2 from the germline V gene are GTSNPN and SVGIG (reference sequence). This CDR3 contains 14 residues. The CDR3 sequence: CAWSRGQGVYGYTF. In nucleotides, the CDR3 is TGTGCCTGGAGTCGGGGACAGGGCGTTTATGGCTACACCTTC.

This clone was seen more than once but under ten times. The V gene is TRBV6-1, the J gene TRBJ2-3; 7 positions agree with TRBD2. The CDR3 totals 17 residues. Germline V gives CDR1 MNHNS, CDR2 SASEGT. J gave up 3 bases and V 2 bases, and 11 bases lay outside the gene matches. The CDR3: CASSERIAGIITDTQYF. The DNA of the CDR3 is TGTGCCAGCAGTGAACGGATAGCGGGTATTATTACAGATACGCAGTATTTT.

This clone was seen only a few times. The junction shows a germline mismatch at one end, possibly a read error. The chain couples TRBV2 to TRBJ1-2; unclear D gene. This CDR3 has 14 residues. Germline loops: CDR1 SNHLY, CDR2 FYNNEI. The CDR3: CASIETRHSYGYTF. The CDR3 bases are TGTGCCAGCATTGAAACACGACATAGCTATGGCTACACCTTC.

This clone was detected ten times or more. V gene TRBV2 combines with J gene TRBJ2-5; D uncertain. The CDR3 spans 11 residues. V lost 8 bases and J lost 1, with 5 bases in between. Germline V lookup: CDR1 SNHLY, CDR2 FYNNEI. CDR3 protein: CASRLQETQYF. As DNA, the CDR3 is TGTGCCAGCCGACTCCAAGAGACCCAGTACTTC.

The chain uses TRBV7-2 and TRBJ2-7; D gene unclear. Germline lookup yields CDR1 SGHTA and CDR2 FQGNSA. This CDR3 has 11 amino acids. Between the trimmed V and J ends, which lost 2 bases and 7 bases, there was a span of 6 bases. In DNA form, the CDR3 reads TGTGCCAGCAGCTTAAACGAAGAGCAGTACTTC. Amino acid sequence: CASSLNEEQYF.

This clone was seen repeatedly, ten times or more. The CDR3 bases are TGCGCCAGCAATACCCGAGTACAGAGTAATGAGCAGTTCTTC. This codes for CASNTRVQSNEQFF. The chain joins TRBV10-2 to TRBJ2-1; D uncertain. Germline V CDR1 and CDR2: WSHSY, SAAADI. The CDR3 is 14 amino acids. Trimming shortened V by 7 bases and J by 7 bases, and 17 bases separated the two germline ends.

There are a few counts of this clone. The chain has TRBV5-1 and TRBJ1-3; D ambiguous. Deletions cut 4 bases from V and 5 bases from J, with 10 bases between. From germline, CDR1 is SGHRS and CDR2 YFSETQ. The CDR3 loop spans 13 amino acids. The CDR3 coding sequence is TGCGCCAGCAGCGCCGACTTCCGAAACACCATATATTTT. Its protein is CASSADFRNTIYF.

The chain couples TRBV30 to TRBJ2-1; D unclear. Germline values: CDR1 GTSNPN, CDR2 SVGIG (reference sequence). Trimming stripped 5 bases from V and 0 bases from J, with 14 bases between. This CDR3 spans 15 amino acids. CDR3 in DNA: TGTGCCTGGGGGCCGGGCGGTTACTCCTACAATGAGCAGTTCTTC. Translation gives CAWGPGGYSYNEQFF.

This clone has at least ten counts. This chain connects TRBV9 to TRBJ1-2; possibly TRBD1 for D (5 bases). The V gene lost 5 bases and the J gene lost 0 bases, with 17 bases spanning the gap. Per the germline V gene, CDR1 is SGDLS and CDR2 is YYNGEE. This CDR3 spans 16 amino acids. The CDR3, as DNA: TGTGCCAGCAGAAAGGGACTAGAGCGAACTAACTATGGCTACACCTTC. It yields the protein CASRKGLERTNYGYTF.

This clone appeared a few times. The J gene is TRBJ2-7, the V gene TRBV10-1; perhaps TRBD1 as D (5 bases). Trimming removed 4 bases at V and 7 bases at J, with 14 bases between. The germline gives CDR1 WNHNN, CDR2 SYGVQD (reference sequence). This CDR3 comprises 13 residues. In DNA, the CDR3 is TGCGCCAGCAGTGGGACCTGGAAGGGGGAGCAGTACTTC. Translated, it gives CASSGTWKGEQYF.

This clone was found many times. The chain links TRBV25-1 to TRBJ2-5; D may match TRBD1 or TRBD2 (6 bases each). Between the trimmed V and J ends, which lost 4 bases and 3 bases, there was a span of 15 bases. Germline loops: CDR1 MGHDK, CDR2 SYGVNS. The CDR3 is made up of 15 amino acids. CDR3 residues: CASSGPRGAEETQYF. The DNA of the CDR3 is TGTGCCAGCAGTGGGCCGAGGGGGGCGGAAGAGACCCAGTACTTC.

In its sample, this clone was seen many times. The CDR3 loop is CASTATRQGSGGETQYF. For the CDR3, the DNA is TGTGCCAGCACCGCCACCCGACAGGGAAGCGGGGGAGAGACCCAGTACTTC. This rearrangement joins TRBV6-1 to TRBJ2-5, with TRBD2 as a possible D gene (8 bases). Per the germline V gene, CDR1 is MNHNS and CDR2 is SASEGT. Deletions cut 7 bases from V and 4 bases from J, with 25 bases between. The CDR3 length is 17 residues.